These T cell receptor beta chains were read from a single sample in a study of blood T cell repertoires in COVID-19. Assay used: immunoSEQ multiplex PCR; TCRdb lists only in-frame clones, some missing. Of hundreds of thousands of clones in the sample, approximately 90% are singletons; the top ten hold around 1.1%. Material: PBMCs or T cells enriched from blood (not recorded which). These receptors came from a young man who had recovered from COVID-19. Both conserved end residues are part of each CDR3. A D gene is named only where the DNA matches it firmly. Expanded clones are given a class, and other clones once, few, many or no size at all.

clone_size: -; d_call: -; j_call: TRBJ2-6; v_call: TRBV6-5; cdr3_nt: TGTGCCAGCAGTTACCCGACTAGCTCTGGGGCCAACGTCCTGACTTTC; cdr3_aa: CASSYPTSSGANVLTF
clone_size: -; d_call: TRBD1; j_call: TRBJ1-1; v_call: TRBV4-2; cdr3_nt: TGTGCCAGCAGCCCCCCCGGGACAGGGGGCGCGAACACTGAAGCTTTCTTT; cdr3_aa: CASSPPGTGGANTEAFF
clone_size: once; d_call: TRBD2; j_call: TRBJ2-7; v_call: TRBV28; cdr3_nt: TGTGCCAGCAGTCCTAGCGGGAGTCTTTACGAGCAGTACTTC; cdr3_aa: CASSPSGSLYEQYF
clone_size: -; d_call: -; j_call: TRBJ2-2; v_call: TRBV15; cdr3_nt: TGTGCCACCAGCAGCAGGGGCGCAGATAGCGGGGAGCTGTTTTTT; cdr3_aa: CATSSRGADSGELFF
clone_size: once; d_call: TRBD2; j_call: TRBJ2-3; v_call: TRBV24-1; cdr3_nt: TGTGCCACCAGTGATTCCACCCGGGGGGGACACACAGATACGCAGTATTTT; cdr3_aa: CATSDSTRGGHTDTQYF
clone_size: -; d_call: -; j_call: TRBJ2-1; v_call: TRBV27; cdr3_nt: TGTGCCAGCAGTGCATACGCCTCGGTCAGGACGGGGGAGTTCTTC; cdr3_aa: CASSAYASVRTGEFF
clone_size: -; d_call: TRBD1; j_call: TRBJ2-7; v_call: TRBV28; cdr3_nt: TGTGCCAGCAGTTTATGGGGACAGGGGGAAGTACTGCAGTACTTC; cdr3_aa: CASSLWGQGEVLQYF
clone_size: once; d_call: -; j_call: TRBJ1-2; v_call: TRBV6-5; cdr3_nt: TGTGCCAGCACAGGCGCAAGCTACTATGGCTACACCTTC; cdr3_aa: CASTGASYYGYTF
clone_size: -; d_call: TRBD2; j_call: TRBJ2-1; v_call: TRBV12-5; cdr3_nt: TGTGCTAGTGGCCGCGGGACTAGCGGCTACAATGAGCAGTTCTTC; cdr3_aa: CASGRGTSGYNEQFF
clone_size: -; d_call: -; j_call: TRBJ2-5; v_call: TRBV28; cdr3_nt: TGTGCCAGCAGTTTACCCCTCACACAAGAGACCCAGTACTTC; cdr3_aa: CASSLPLTQETQYF